This TCR beta chain was retrieved from a study of shared clonotypes between healthy human individuals. About the study: Per-donor plates numbered three CD4 naive, three CD4 memory, two CD8 naive and one CD8 memory. Overall study findings and caveats: The sole specimen, blood, was sampled, and tissue repertoires likely differ.

Note on this clone: The antigen is unknown. The sample holds other DNA sequences that translate to the same CDR3.

The repertoire was sequenced with immunoSEQ multiplex PCR; TCRdb's copy has only in-frame clones and lacks some. The sample contains some 2,100,000 clones, approximately 94% of which appear only once. The CDR3 is 13 residues long. Germline assignment: CDR1 KGHSH and CDR2 LQKENI. The V end was cut by 2 bases, the J end by 6 bases, with 9 bases between. The material sequenced was naive CD4+ T cells sorted from blood. Regarding subset: CD45RA+ positively selected. The gene calls are TRBV18 and TRBJ2-3; no clear D. This receptor was taken from a man younger than 35 in good health. CDR3 sequence reads: CASSPRLTDTQYF. CDR3 nucleotides: TGTGCCAGCTCACCAAGGTTGACCGATACGCAGTATTTT.